These 2 T cell receptor beta chains came from one sample sequenced in a study of T cells in Graves' hyperthyroidism and ophthalmopathy. TCR beta CDR3 sequences were amplified from RNA transcripts. During a first-round RT-PCR of the TCR CDR3, the HTBI primer set was used. TCRdb re-called the multiplex PCR reads with MiXCR, one entry per CDR3 protein. Here the sample spans hundreds of thousands of distinct CDR3 sequences, about 38% being singletons. Sequencing input: blood. These receptors all come from a man between 18 and 35 years old with Graves' hyperthyroidism.

The rearrangement joins TRBV5-6 to TRBJ2-2; D tentatively fits TRBD1 or TRBD2 (5 bases each). The CDR3 extends over 16 amino acids. CDR1 is SGHDT, CDR2 YYEEEE, per germline. Between the trimmed V and J ends, which lost 0 bases and 5 bases, there was a span of 14 bases. CDR3 DNA: TGTGCCAGCAGCTTGGATGGGGGAGAGGGTACCGGGGAGCTGTTTTTT. As protein: CASSLDGGEGTGELFF. Together with reference TRBV5-6 and TRBJ2-2, the CDR3 gives the full variable domain: DAGVTQSPTHLIKTRGQQVTLRCSPKSGHDTVSWYQQALGQGPQFIFQYYEEEERQRGNFPDRFSGHQFPNYSSELNVNALLLGDSALYLCASSLDGGEGTGELFFGEGSRLTVL.

Details on this clonotype: A read error may explain this, as a much larger clone is one base away. This sequence joins TRBV29-1 and TRBJ2-7, with 8 positions matching TRBD2. The CDR3 covers 14 residues. Germline trimming cut 4 bases from V and 2 bases from J; bases unmatched to any gene: 7. The germline gives CDR1 SQVTM, CDR2 ANQGSEA. In DNA form, the CDR3 reads TGCAGCGTTGCGGGACTAGTGTTCCCCTACGAGCAGTACTTC. As protein: CSVAGLVFPYEQYF.